A single sample is the source of the 20 T cell receptor beta chains below, sequenced in a study of blood T cell repertoires in COVID-19. Clones were sequenced by immunoSEQ multiplex PCR, and TCRdb holds only the in-frame ones, with some missing. The table includes hundreds of thousands of clones, approximately 85% detected once. Input material: peripheral blood. Every receptor here comes from a woman aged 55 to 70 with active or convalescent COVID-19.

The table lists this clone with a few counts. This chain uses TRBV18 with TRBJ2-2; 11 bases agree with TRBD1. Unmatched junction bases numbered 9, after V lost 6 bases and J lost 6 bases. Germline CDR1 is KGHSH and CDR2 is LQKENI. The CDR3 totals 16 residues. In DNA form, the CDR3 reads TGTGCCAGCTCCAGATCCGGGACAGGGGGTTCCGGGGAGCTGTTTTTT. Translated, it gives CASSRSGTGGSGELFF.

This clone was counted between two and nine times. The chain carries TRBV7-2 and TRBJ2-3; maybe TRBD1 (5 bases). The germline V and J ends were trimmed by 5 bases and 6 bases, with 18 bases remaining between them. The CDR3 totals 15 residues. CDR1 and CDR2 (germline): SGHTA, FQGNSA. The CDR3 here is CASSPPGDSLDTQYF. CDR3 sequence (DNA): TGTGCCAGCAGCCCCCCCGGTGACAGTCTGGATACGCAGTATTTT.

This clone was picked up a small number of times. The chain is built from TRBV27 and TRBJ2-7; D gene ambiguous. The germline V and J ends were trimmed by 6 bases and 6 bases, with 12 bases remaining between them. The CDR3 is 12 amino acids. Germline CDR1 is MNHEY and CDR2 is SMNVEV (reference sequence). In DNA, the CDR3 is TGTGCCAGCAGCCCCAGGAACGGCGAGCAGTACTTC. It translates to CASSPRNGEQYF.

The chain uses TRBV5-1 and TRBJ2-7; 9 nucleotides match TRBD1. V gave up 4 bases and J gave up 6 bases; unmatched junction bases: 11. The CDR3 consists of 15 residues. The germline CDR1 and CDR2 sequences are SGHRS and YFSETQ. CDR3 sequence reads: CASSPSGTGNAEQYF. The CDR3 nucleotides read TGCGCCAGCAGCCCATCAGGGACAGGGAACGCCGAGCAGTACTTC.

The chain carries TRBV5-1 and TRBJ2-7, with 11 bases fitting TRBD1. After removal of 6 bases from V and 5 bases from J, the junction contained 7 bases not matched to a gene. The length of the CDR3 is 14 residues. CDR1 and CDR2 from the germline V gene are SGHRS and YFSETQ. DNA of the CDR3: TGCGCCAGCACCCGGACAGGGGGCGTTAACGAGCAGTACTTC. Translation gives CASTRTGGVNEQYF.

The J gene is TRBJ2-5, the V gene TRBV5-1; the match to TRBD2 covers 8 bases. Germline values: CDR1 SGHRS, CDR2 YFSETQ. This CDR3 has 18 residues. The junction had 17 bases not matched to a gene; V was cut back by 7 bases and J by 0 bases. The chain's CDR3 is CASRKTRRGGRYQETQYF. In DNA form, the CDR3 reads TGCGCCAGCCGCAAGACAAGACGGGGGGGCCGGTACCAAGAGACCCAGTACTTC.

This chain connects TRBV27 to TRBJ1-2; TRBD1 aligns across 12 bases. The CDR3 has 17 residues. CDR1 is MNHEY and CDR2 is SMNVEV in the germline V gene (reference sequence). V lost 6 bases and J lost 8; bases outside the gene matches: 16. The CDR3 protein is CASSPGRGQGAPGGYTF. The CDR3 region has the DNA TGTGCCAGCAGCCCTGGTCGGGGACAGGGGGCCCCTGGGGGCTACACCTTC.

This chain uses TRBV6-5 with TRBJ2-5; a weak D match, TRBD1 (5 bases). Germline assignment: CDR1 MNHEY and CDR2 SVGAGI. V gave up 8 bases and J gave up 3 bases, with 13 bases separating them. This CDR3 region has 13 residues. The CDR3: CASRRQNEETQYF. CDR3 bases: TGTGCCAGCCGGCGACAGAACGAAGAGACCCAGTACTTC.

This clone came up once. This chain joins TRBV5-5 and TRBJ1-1, with D unresolved. CDR3 length: 13 amino acids. V lost 0 bases to trimming and J lost 3 bases, with 6 bases between them. In germline, CDR1 is SGHKS, CDR2 YYEKEE (reference sequence). The CDR3 is CASSLDGDTEAFF. CDR3 nucleotide sequence: TGTGCCAGCAGCTTGGACGGGGACACTGAAGCTTTCTTT.

The CDR3 nucleotides read TGTGCCTGGAGATCGAGACAGACAAACACTGAAGCTTTCTTT. This translates into CAWRSRQTNTEAFF. V and J are TRBV30 and TRBJ1-1; a possible D gene is TRBD1 (5 bases). Trimming took off 3 bases at V and 2 bases at J, with 13 bases between the two ends. CDR3 length equals 14 residues. Looked up from germline, CDR1 is GTSNPN and CDR2 is SVGIG (reference sequence).

This chain connects TRBV5-1 to TRBJ2-1; unclear D gene. The CDR3 loop spans 16 amino acids. Trimming took 1 base from V and 0 from J, leaving 11 bases between them. CDR1 and CDR2 (germline): SGHRS, YFSETQ. CDR3 sequence (DNA): TGCGCCAGCAGCTTGTCCGTGGCCCTCTCCTACAATGAGCAGTTCTTC. This sequence encodes CASSLSVALSYNEQFF.

The chain employs TRBV3-1 (or the pseudogene TRBV3-2) and TRBJ2-5, with 7 bases lining up with TRBD2. The trim removed 2 bases at V and 3 bases at J, leaving 6 bases unmatched. The CDR3 runs to 15 residues. Germline V gene lookup returns CDR1 LGHDT and CDR2 YNNKEL (reference sequence). Here the CDR3 DNA reads TGTGCCAGCAGCCAATGGTCGGGGGGAAAAGAGACCCAGTACTTC. Its translation is CASSQWSGGKETQYF.

This clone appeared once. The chain is built from TRBV7-8 and TRBJ1-1, with D possibly being TRBD1 (5 bases). Germline V gene lookup returns CDR1 SGHVS and CDR2 FQNEAQ. This CDR3 is built from 14 residues. Trimming left V 7 bases short and J 0 bases short, with 12 bases between. This CDR3 reads CASTTQVLNTEAFF. In DNA form, the CDR3 reads TGTGCCAGCACCACACAGGTACTGAACACTGAAGCTTTCTTT.

The chain couples TRBV7-9 to TRBJ1-6; 8 bases match TRBD1. J lost 7 bases, V lost 1 base, and 3 bases had no gene match. The length of the CDR3 is 15 residues. Germline CDR1 SEHNR, CDR2 FQNEAQ (reference sequence). This CDR3 reads CASSLGTGTNSPLHF. CDR3 DNA: TGTGCCAGCAGCTTAGGGACAGGGACCAATTCACCCCTCCACTTT.

This chain uses TRBV7-3 with TRBJ2-2; D ambiguous. The germline V gene has CDR1 SGHTA and CDR2 FQGTGA. V was clipped by 5 bases and J by 0 bases, with 13 bases between them. This CDR3 is 16 amino acids long. The CDR3 sequence is CASSPRPSSNTGELFF. CDR3 DNA sequence: TGTGCCAGCAGCCCCAGGCCCTCCTCGAACACCGGGGAGCTGTTTTTT.

The V call is TRBV10-1, the J call TRBJ1-4, with 11 bases aligning to TRBD1. CDR1 and CDR2 from the germline V gene are WNHNN and SYGVQD (reference sequence). The CDR3 totals 15 residues. V lost 3 bases and J lost 5; bases outside the gene matches: 2. The CDR3 region has the DNA TGCGCCAGCAGTGATGGACAGGGGGCGAATGAAAAACTGTTTTTT. This translates into CASSDGQGANEKLFF.

The rearrangement links TRBV10-3 to TRBJ1-2, with a tentative D call TRBD1 (5 bases). V dropped 2 bases and J dropped 8 bases, with 12 bases sitting between them. The CDR3 is 13 amino acids. Germline lookup yields CDR1 ENHRY and CDR2 SYGVKD. CDR3 sequence: CAISEPGGIGYTF. In DNA form, the CDR3 reads TGTGCCATCAGTGAGCCCGGGGGAATAGGCTACACCTTC.

This clone came up a few times. The chain recombines TRBV7-9 with TRBJ2-4; 8 bases map to TRBD1. In germline, CDR1 is SEHNR, CDR2 FQNEAQ (reference sequence). V dropped 1 base and J dropped 9; count of bases not matched to a gene: 5. The CDR3 has 14 residues. The CDR3 protein is CASSLGGQGGIQYF. The CDR3 region has the DNA TGTGCCAGCAGCTTAGGCGGACAGGGAGGCATTCAGTACTTC.

The chain is built from TRBV4-1 and TRBJ1-4; maybe TRBD1 (6 bases). CDR1 and CDR2 from the germline V gene are MGHRA and YSYEKL. The V gene lost 4 bases and the J gene lost 3 bases, with 15 bases spanning the gap. This CDR3 region has 16 residues. The CDR3 here is CASSRGVGAANEKLFF. CDR3 bases: TGCGCCAGCAGCCGCGGAGTGGGGGCTGCTAATGAAAAACTGTTTTTT.

V is TRBV13 and J is TRBJ1-3, with 8 bases matching TRBD1. Germline lookup yields CDR1 PRHDT and CDR2 FYEKMQ (reference sequence). CDR3 length equals 16 residues. The V and J ends lost 5 bases and 0 bases, in that order; junction bases with no gene match: 6. This CDR3 reads CASSQGALVSGNTIYF. The CDR3 region has the DNA TGTGCCAGCAGCCAGGGGGCTTTAGTCTCTGGAAACACCATATATTTT.